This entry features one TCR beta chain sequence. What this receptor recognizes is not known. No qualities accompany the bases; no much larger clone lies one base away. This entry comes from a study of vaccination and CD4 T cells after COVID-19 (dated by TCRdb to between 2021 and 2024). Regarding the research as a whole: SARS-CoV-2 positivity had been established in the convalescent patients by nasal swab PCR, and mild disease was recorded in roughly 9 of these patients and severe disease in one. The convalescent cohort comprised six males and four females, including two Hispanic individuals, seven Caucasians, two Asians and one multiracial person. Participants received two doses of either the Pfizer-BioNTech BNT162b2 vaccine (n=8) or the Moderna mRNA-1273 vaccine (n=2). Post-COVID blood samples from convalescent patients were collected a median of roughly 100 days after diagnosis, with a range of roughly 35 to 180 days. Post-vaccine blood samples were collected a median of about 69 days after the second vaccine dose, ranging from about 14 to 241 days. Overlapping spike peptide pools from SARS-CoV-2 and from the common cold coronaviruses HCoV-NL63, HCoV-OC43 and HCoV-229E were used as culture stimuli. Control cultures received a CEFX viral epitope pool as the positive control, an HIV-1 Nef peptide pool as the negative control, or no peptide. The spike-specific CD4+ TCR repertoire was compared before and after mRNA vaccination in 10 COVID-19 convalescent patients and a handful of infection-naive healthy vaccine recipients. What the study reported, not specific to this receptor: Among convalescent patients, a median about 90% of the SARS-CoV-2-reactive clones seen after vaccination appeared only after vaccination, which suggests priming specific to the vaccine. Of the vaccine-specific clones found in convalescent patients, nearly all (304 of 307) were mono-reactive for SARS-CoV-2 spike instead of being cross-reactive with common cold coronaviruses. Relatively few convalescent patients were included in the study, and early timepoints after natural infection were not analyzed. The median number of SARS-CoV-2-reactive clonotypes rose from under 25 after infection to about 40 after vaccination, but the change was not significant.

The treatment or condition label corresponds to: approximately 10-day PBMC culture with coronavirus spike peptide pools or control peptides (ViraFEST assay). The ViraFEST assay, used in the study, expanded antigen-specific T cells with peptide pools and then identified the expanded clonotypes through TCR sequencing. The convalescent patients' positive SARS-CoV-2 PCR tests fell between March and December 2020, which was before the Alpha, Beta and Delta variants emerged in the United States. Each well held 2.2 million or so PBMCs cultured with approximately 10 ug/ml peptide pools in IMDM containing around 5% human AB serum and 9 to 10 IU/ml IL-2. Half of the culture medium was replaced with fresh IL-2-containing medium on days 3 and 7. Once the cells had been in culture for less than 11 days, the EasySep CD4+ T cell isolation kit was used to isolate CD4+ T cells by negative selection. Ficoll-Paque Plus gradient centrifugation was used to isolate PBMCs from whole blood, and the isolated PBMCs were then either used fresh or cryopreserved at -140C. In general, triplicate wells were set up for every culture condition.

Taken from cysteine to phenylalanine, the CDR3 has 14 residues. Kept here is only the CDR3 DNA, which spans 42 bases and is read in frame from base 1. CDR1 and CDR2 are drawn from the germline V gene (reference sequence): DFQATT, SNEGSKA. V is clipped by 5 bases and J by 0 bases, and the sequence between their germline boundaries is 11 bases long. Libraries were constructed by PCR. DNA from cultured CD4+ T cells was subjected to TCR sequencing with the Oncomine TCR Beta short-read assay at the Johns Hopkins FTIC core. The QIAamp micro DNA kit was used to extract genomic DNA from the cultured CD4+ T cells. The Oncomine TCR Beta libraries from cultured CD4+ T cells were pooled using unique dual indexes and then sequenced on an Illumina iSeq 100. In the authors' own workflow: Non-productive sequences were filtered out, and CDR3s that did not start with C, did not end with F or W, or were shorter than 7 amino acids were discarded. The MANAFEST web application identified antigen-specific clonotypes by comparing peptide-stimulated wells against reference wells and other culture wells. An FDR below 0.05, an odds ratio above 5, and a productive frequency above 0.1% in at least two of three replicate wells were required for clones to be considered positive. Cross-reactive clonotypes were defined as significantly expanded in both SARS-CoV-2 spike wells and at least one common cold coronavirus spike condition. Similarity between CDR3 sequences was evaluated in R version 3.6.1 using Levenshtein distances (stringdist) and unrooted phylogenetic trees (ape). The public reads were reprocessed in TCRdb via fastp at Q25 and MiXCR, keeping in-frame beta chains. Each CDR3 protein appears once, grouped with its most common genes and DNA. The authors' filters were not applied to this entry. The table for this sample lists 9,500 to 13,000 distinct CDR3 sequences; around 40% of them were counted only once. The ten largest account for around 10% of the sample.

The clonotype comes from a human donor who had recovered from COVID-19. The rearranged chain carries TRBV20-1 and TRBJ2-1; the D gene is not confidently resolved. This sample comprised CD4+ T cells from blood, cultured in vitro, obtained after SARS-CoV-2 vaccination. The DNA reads TGCAGTGCTTCCGGGTCGTCCTCCTACAATGAGCAGTTCTTC. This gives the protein CSASGSSSYNEQFF.